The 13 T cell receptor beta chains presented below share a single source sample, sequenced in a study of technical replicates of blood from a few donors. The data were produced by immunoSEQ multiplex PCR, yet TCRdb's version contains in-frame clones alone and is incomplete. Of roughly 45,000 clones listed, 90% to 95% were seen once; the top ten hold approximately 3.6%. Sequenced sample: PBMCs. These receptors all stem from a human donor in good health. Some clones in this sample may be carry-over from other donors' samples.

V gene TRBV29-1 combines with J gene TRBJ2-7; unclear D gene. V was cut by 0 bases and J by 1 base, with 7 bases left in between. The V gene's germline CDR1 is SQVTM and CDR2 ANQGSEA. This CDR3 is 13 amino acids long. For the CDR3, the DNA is TGCAGCGTTGAAGACACACCTTCCTACGAGCAGTACTTC. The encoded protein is CSVEDTPSYEQYF.

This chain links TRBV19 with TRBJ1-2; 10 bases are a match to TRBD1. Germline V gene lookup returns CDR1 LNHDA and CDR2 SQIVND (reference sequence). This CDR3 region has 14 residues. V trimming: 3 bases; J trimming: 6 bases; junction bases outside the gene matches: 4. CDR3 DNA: TGTGCCAGTAGTATTGGACAGGGGGTAAATGGCTACACCTTC. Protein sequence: CASSIGQGVNGYTF.

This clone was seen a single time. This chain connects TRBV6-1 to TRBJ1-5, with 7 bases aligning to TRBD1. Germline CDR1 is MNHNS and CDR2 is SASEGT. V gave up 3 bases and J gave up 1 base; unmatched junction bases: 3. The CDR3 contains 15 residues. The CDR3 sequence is CASSEGTASNQPQHF. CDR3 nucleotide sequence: TGTGCCAGCAGTGAGGGGACAGCGAGCAATCAGCCCCAGCATTTT.

The CDR3 sequence: CASSVGTSGGAPLSTDTQYF. In DNA form, the CDR3 reads TGTGCCAGCAGCGTCGGGACTAGCGGGGGGGCCCCACTAAGCACAGATACGCAGTATTTT. This chain links TRBV9 with TRBJ2-3; TRBD2 matches 16 bases. Trimming took 2 bases from V and 0 from J; bases not matched to a gene: 9. Germline loops: CDR1 SGDLS, CDR2 YYNGEE. This CDR3 comprises 20 residues.

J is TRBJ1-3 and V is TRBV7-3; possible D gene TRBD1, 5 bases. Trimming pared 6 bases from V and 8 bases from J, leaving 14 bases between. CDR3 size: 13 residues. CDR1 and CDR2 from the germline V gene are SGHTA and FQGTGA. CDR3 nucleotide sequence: TGTGCCAGCAGTTCCGGCGGAGGGGACACCATATATTTT. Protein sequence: CASSSGGGDTIYF.

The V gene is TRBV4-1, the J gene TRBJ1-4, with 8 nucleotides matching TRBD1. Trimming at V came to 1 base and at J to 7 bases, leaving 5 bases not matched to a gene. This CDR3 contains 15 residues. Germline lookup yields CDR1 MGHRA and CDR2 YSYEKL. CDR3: CASSQGPGGFEKLFF. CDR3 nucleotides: TGCGCCAGCAGCCAAGGCCCAGGGGGCTTTGAAAAACTGTTTTTT.

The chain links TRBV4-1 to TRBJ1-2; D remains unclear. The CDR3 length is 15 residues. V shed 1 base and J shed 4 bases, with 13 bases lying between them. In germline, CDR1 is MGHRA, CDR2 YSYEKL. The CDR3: CASSQVESGGYGYTF. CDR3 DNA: TGCGCCAGCAGCCAAGTAGAGTCGGGTGGCTATGGCTACACCTTC.

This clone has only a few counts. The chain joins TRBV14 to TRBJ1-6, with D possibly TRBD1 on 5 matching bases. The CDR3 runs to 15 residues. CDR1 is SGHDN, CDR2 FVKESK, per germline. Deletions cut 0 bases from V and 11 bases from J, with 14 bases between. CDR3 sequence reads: CASSQDSGGRTPLHF. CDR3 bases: TGTGCCAGCAGCCAAGATTCGGGGGGAAGGACACCCCTCCACTTT.

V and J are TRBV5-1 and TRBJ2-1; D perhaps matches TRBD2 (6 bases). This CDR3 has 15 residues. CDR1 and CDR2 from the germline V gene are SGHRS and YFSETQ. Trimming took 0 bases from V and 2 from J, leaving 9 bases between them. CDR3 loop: CASSLDAGPYNEQFF. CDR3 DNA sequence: TGCGCCAGCAGCTTGGATGCGGGGCCCTACAATGAGCAGTTCTTC.

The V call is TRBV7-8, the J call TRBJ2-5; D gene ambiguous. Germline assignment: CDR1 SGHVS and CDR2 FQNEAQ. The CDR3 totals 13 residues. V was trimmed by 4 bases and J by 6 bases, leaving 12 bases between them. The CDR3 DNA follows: TGTGCCAGCAGCTCGGGTGTAGGCCAGACCCAGTACTTC. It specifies CASSSGVGQTQYF. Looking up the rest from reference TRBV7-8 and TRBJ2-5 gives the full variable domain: GAGVSQSPRYKVAKRGQDVALRCDPISGHVSLFWYQQALGQGPEFLTYFQNEAQLDKSGLPSDRFFAERPEGSVSTLKIQRTQQEDSAVYLCASSSGVGQTQYFGPGTRLLVL.

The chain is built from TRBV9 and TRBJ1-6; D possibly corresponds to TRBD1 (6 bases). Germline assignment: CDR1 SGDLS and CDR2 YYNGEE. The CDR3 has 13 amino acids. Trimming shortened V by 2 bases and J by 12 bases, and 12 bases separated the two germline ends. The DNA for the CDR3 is TGTGCCAGCAGCGTTCCTTCAGGGGAACCCCTCCACTTT. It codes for CASSVPSGEPLHF. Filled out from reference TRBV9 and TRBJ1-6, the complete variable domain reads DSGVTQTPKHLITATGQRVTLRCSPRSGDLSVYWYQQSLDQGLQFLIQYYNGEERAKGNILERFSAQQFPDLHSELNLSSLELGDSALYFCASSVPSGEPLHFGNGTRLTVT.

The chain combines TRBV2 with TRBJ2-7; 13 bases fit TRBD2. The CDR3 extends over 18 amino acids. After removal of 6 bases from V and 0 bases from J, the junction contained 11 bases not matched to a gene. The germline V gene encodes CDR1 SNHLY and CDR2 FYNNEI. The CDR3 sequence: CASSQMGLAGSSSYEQYF. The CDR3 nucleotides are TGTGCCAGCAGCCAAATGGGACTAGCGGGATCGAGCTCCTACGAGCAGTACTTC.

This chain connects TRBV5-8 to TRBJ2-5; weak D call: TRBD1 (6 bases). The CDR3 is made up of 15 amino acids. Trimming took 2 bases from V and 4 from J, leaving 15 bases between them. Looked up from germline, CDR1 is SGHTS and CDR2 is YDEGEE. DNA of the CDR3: TGTGCCAGCAGCTTCCAGATAGGGGGTGGAGAGACCCAGTACTTC. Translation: CASSFQIGGGETQYF.